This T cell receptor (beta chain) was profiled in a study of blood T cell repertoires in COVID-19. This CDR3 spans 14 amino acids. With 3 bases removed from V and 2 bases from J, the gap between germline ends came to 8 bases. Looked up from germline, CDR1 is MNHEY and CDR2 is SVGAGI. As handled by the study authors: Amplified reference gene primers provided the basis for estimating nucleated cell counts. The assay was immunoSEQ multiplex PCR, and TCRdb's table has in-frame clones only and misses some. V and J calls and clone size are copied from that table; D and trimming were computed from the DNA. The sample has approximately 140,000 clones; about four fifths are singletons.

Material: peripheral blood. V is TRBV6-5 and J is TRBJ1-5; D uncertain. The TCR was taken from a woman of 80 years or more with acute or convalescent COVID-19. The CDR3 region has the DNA TGTGCCAGCAGTTATTCAGGCGGCAATCAGCCCCAGCATTTT. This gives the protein CASSYSGGNQPQHF.